What follows are 19 T cell receptor beta chains derived from one specimen sequenced in a study of T cell responses to AZD1222 COVID-19 vaccine. The repertoire was sequenced with immunoSEQ multiplex PCR; TCRdb's copy has only in-frame clones and lacks some. The sample records approximately 71,000 clones, roughly 86% being singletons. The sample was peripheral blood, taken on day 0 of AZD1222 vaccination. Receptors originate from an adult in good health.

This sequence joins TRBV30 and TRBJ1-1, with D possibly being TRBD1 (5 bases). The germline gives CDR1 GTSNPN, CDR2 SVGIG (reference sequence). V was cut by 4 bases and J by 6 bases, with 21 bases left in between. The CDR3 consists of 15 residues. The CDR3 region is CAWNVGVGSSSEAFF. The CDR3 DNA follows: TGTGCCTGGAATGTGGGGGTCGGCTCGTCCTCTGAAGCTTTCTTT.

This CDR3 reads CASSLVGAGELFF. Here the CDR3 DNA reads TGTGCCAGCAGCTTAGTAGGGGCCGGGGAGCTGTTTTTT. The chain carries TRBV7-9 and TRBJ2-2; TRBD1 might be the D (5 bases). V dropped 1 base and J dropped 6 bases, with 6 bases sitting between them. Germline CDR1 reads SEHNR; CDR2 reads FQNEAQ (reference sequence). The CDR3 has 13 amino acids.

This clone came up a few times. The genes are TRBV19 and TRBJ1-3, with D unresolved. The V and J ends lost 7 bases and 0 bases respectively, with 4 bases between them. The CDR3 contains 12 residues. Germline CDR1 LNHDA, CDR2 SQIVND (reference sequence). The CDR3 sequence is CASTDSGNTIYF. The CDR3 nucleotides are TGTGCCAGTACGGACTCTGGAAACACCATATATTTT.

The chain uses TRBV11-2 and TRBJ2-6; D remains unclear. CDR1 SGHAT and CDR2 FQNNGV come from the germline V gene. Trimming left V 6 bases short and J 0 bases short, with 12 bases between. This CDR3 contains 16 residues. The CDR3 DNA reads TGTGCCAGCAGTTCCACACGGATCTCTGGGGCCAACGTCCTGACTTTC. Encoded protein: CASSSTRISGANVLTF.

This rearrangement joins TRBV28 to TRBJ1-1; D unclear. The CDR3 sequence is 14 residues long. In germline, CDR1 is MDHEN, CDR2 SYDVKM. Trimming shortened V by 6 bases and J by 4 bases, and 15 bases separated the two germline ends. CDR3 protein: CASSPGLRGTEAFF. CDR3 bases: TGTGCCAGCAGCCCCGGCTTACGGGGCACTGAAGCTTTCTTT. The whole variable domain, remainder taken from reference TRBV28 and TRBJ1-1, is DVKVTQSSRYLVKRTGEKVFLECVQDMDHENMFWYRQDPGLGLRLIYFSYDVKMKEKGDIPEGYSVSREKKERFSLILESASTNQTSMYLCASSPGLRGTEAFFGQGTRLTVV.

The chain joins TRBV19 to TRBJ1-6, with D possibly TRBD1 on 6 matching bases. Trimming removed 6 bases at V and 10 bases at J, with 19 bases between. Germline values: CDR1 LNHDA, CDR2 SQIVND (reference sequence). CDR3 length: 15 residues. This CDR3 is CASSDDLTGRSPLHF. The CDR3, as DNA: TGTGCCAGTAGCGATGATTTGACAGGTCGATCACCCCTCCACTTT.

The gene calls are TRBV6-2 or TRBV6-3 and TRBJ2-1; 8 positions match TRBD2. This CDR3 is built from 16 residues. V shed 2 bases and J 7 bases; nucleotides not matched to a gene: 10. Germline loops: CDR1 MNHEY, CDR2 SVGEGT. The CDR3 reads CASSYSPAGDVNEQFF. CDR3 DNA sequence: TGTGCCAGCAGTTACAGTCCAGCGGGAGATGTAAATGAGCAGTTCTTC.

This clone was recorded once. This sample also contains other DNA sequences that code for the same CDR3. This chain connects TRBV11-1 to TRBJ1-1; D gene ambiguous. The CDR3 totals 13 residues. Trimming pared 1 base from V and 1 base from J, leaving 4 bases between. Per the germline V gene, CDR1 is SGHAT and CDR2 is FQDESV (reference sequence). The CDR3 bases are TGTGCCAGCAGCTTAGGAGGGAACACTGAAGCTTTCTTT. Its translation is CASSLGGNTEAFF.

This chain connects TRBV2 to TRBJ1-1; 7 positions match TRBD1. Trimming removed 0 bases from V and 5 bases from J; junction bases left unmatched: 6. The CDR3 spans 15 residues. Germline V gene sequence: CDR1 SNHLY, CDR2 FYNNEI. CDR3 in amino acids: CASSEAGGGGTEAFF. For the CDR3, the DNA is TGTGCCAGCAGTGAAGCCGGAGGGGGCGGAACTGAAGCTTTCTTT.

The chain uses TRBV9 and TRBJ2-7, with 8 bases identical to TRBD1. Germline V lookup: CDR1 SGDLS, CDR2 YYNGEE. The CDR3 is 15 residues long. J lost 0 bases, V lost 4 bases, and 6 bases had no gene match. The CDR3 reads CASSKGQASSYEQYF. The CDR3 DNA reads TGTGCCAGCAGCAAGGGACAGGCGAGCTCCTACGAGCAGTACTTC.

The J gene is TRBJ2-1, the V gene TRBV6-4; 8 nucleotides agree with TRBD2. The CDR3 spans 15 residues. Germline V CDR1 and CDR2: MRHNA, SNTAGT. V dropped 5 bases and J dropped 0; count of bases not matched to a gene: 3. This chain's CDR3 is CASSTGTSSYNEQFF. The CDR3 nucleotides are TGTGCCAGCAGTACCGGGACTAGCTCCTACAATGAGCAGTTCTTC.

V is TRBV5-1 and J is TRBJ2-7, with 12 bases matching TRBD2. Germline lookup yields CDR1 SGHRS and CDR2 YFSETQ. The CDR3 has 19 amino acids. V shed 0 bases and J 0 bases; nucleotides not matched to a gene: 10. The CDR3 bases are TGCGCCAGCAGCTTGGATCCGACTAGCGGGAGCGGTGGCTCCTACGAGCAGTACTTC. Translating it yields CASSLDPTSGSGGSYEQYF.

The chain is built from TRBV23-1 and TRBJ1-2; the match to TRBD1 covers 7 bases. TRBV23-1 is an open reading frame, and its role is uncertain. The CDR3 has 18 amino acids. Trimming removed 4 bases from V and 3 bases from J; junction bases left unmatched: 17. The CDR3 region is CASSPYPDRRRLDYGYTF. The CDR3 DNA follows: TGCGCCAGCAGTCCATACCCGGACAGGCGGCGTTTGGACTATGGCTACACCTTC.

This CDR3 reads CARGRGSGGNEQFF. CDR3 coding DNA: TGTGCCCGCGGCCGCGGGAGCGGGGGTAATGAGCAGTTCTTC. This rearrangement joins TRBV11-3 to TRBJ2-1, with 8 nucleotides matching TRBD2. Germline V lookup: CDR1 SGHNT, CDR2 YENEEA. CDR3 length equals 14 residues. After removal of 11 bases from V and 7 bases from J, the junction contained 13 bases not matched to a gene.

In nucleotides, the CDR3 is TGTGCCACCAGTGATAAGGACATCCAAAACACAGATACGCAGTATTTT. Protein: CATSDKDIQNTDTQYF. The chain has TRBV24-1 and TRBJ2-3, with D possibly being TRBD1 (5 bases). The CDR3 loop spans 16 amino acids. V dropped 3 bases and J dropped 2 bases, with 14 bases sitting between them. Germline V gene sequence: CDR1 KGHDR, CDR2 SFDVKD.

The chain has TRBV19 and TRBJ2-7; TRBD2 agrees at 7 bases. Germline CDR1 and CDR2: LNHDA and SQIVND (reference sequence). V dropped 3 bases and J dropped 3; count of bases not matched to a gene: 5. The CDR3 is 14 amino acids. The chain's CDR3 is CASSMAGVNYEQYF. The DNA for the CDR3 is TGTGCCAGTAGTATGGCGGGAGTTAACTACGAGCAGTACTTC.

This chain connects TRBV7-8 to TRBJ2-1; 10 bases match TRBD2. The V and J ends lost 2 bases and 10 bases, in that order; junction bases with no gene match: 23. The CDR3 is 20 amino acids. Germline V gene lookup returns CDR1 SGHVS and CDR2 FQNEAQ. The CDR3 region is CASSLMSPKREGLFLKEQFF. The CDR3 DNA sequence: TGTGCCAGCAGCTTAATGTCTCCCAAGCGGGAGGGCCTTTTCCTTAAAGAGCAGTTCTTC.

This chain joins TRBV5-1 and TRBJ1-2; possibly TRBD1 for D (5 bases). This CDR3 spans 13 amino acids. Germline CDR1 reads SGHRS; CDR2 reads YFSETQ. The V and J ends lost 0 bases and 6 bases respectively, with 9 bases between them. The CDR3 bases are TGCGCCAGCAGCTTGGAAGGGGTGGATGGCTACACCTTC. Its translation is CASSLEGVDGYTF.

The chain couples TRBV5-1 to TRBJ1-6; D uncertain. The CDR3 covers 14 residues. V was shortened by 0 bases and J by 8 bases, with 9 bases between the two germline ends. Germline loops: CDR1 SGHRS, CDR2 YFSETQ. CDR3: CASSLDSSDSPLHF. CDR3 bases: TGCGCCAGCAGCTTGGACTCATCGGATTCACCCCTCCACTTT. Variable domain in full (rest from reference TRBV5-1 and TRBJ1-6): KAGVTQTPRYLIKTRGQQVTLSCSPISGHRSVSWYQQTPGQGLQFLFEYFSETQRNKGNFPGRFSGRQFSNSRSEMNVSTLELGDSALYLCASSLDSSDSPLHFGNGTRLTVT.